Listed below are T cell receptor beta chains from one sample, sequenced in a study of blood T cell repertoires in COVID-19. Data came from immunoSEQ multiplex PCR; TCRdb stores just in-frame clones and leaves some out. This sample carries 70,000 to 90,000 clones, approximately 85% of them seen once, and the ten largest clones take about 8%. Sequencing was performed on peripheral blood. The receptor set was obtained from a man between 45 and 60 years old with active COVID-19. Both conserved end residues are part of each CDR3. Fields, in order: V gene, J gene, D gene, clone size, CDR3 protein, CDR3 DNA. A D gene is named only where the DNA matches it firmly. Clone sizes are given selectively: once, few, many, or a class where the clone is expanded.

v_gene: TRBV19; j_gene: TRBJ2-5; d_gene: TRBD1; abundance: .; CDR3aa: CASSRDRAQETQYF; CDR3nt: TGTGCCAGTAGTAGAGACAGGGCCCAAGAGACCCAGTACTTC
v_gene: TRBV6-5; j_gene: TRBJ1-2; d_gene: .; abundance: once; CDR3aa: CASSRQANYGYTF; CDR3nt: TGTGCCAGCAGCCGACAGGCGAACTATGGCTACACCTTC
v_gene: TRBV5-1; j_gene: TRBJ2-7; d_gene: .; abundance: once; CDR3aa: CASSFNIRGYEQYF; CDR3nt: TGCGCCAGCAGCTTCAATATTCGCGGCTACGAGCAGTACTTC
v_gene: TRBV6-5; j_gene: TRBJ1-2; d_gene: TRBD1; abundance: .; CDR3aa: CASGRDRTDYGYTF; CDR3nt: TGTGCCAGCGGGAGGGACAGGACAGATTATGGCTACACCTTC
v_gene: TRBV6-6; j_gene: TRBJ2-3; d_gene: TRBD2; abundance: .; CDR3aa: CASRPGLAGPTDTQYF; CDR3nt: TGTGCCAGCAGGCCAGGACTAGCGGGACCCACAGATACGCAGTATTTT
v_gene: TRBV30; j_gene: TRBJ2-7; d_gene: TRBD1; abundance: .; CDR3aa: CAWGPGTAYEQYF; CDR3nt: TGTGCCTGGGGCCCCGGGACAGCCTACGAGCAGTACTTC
v_gene: TRBV1; j_gene: TRBJ2-7; d_gene: .; abundance: .; CDR3aa: CTSSQSPPGGCEQYF; CDR3nt: TGCACCAGCAGCCAATCCCCGCCAGGGGGTTGCGAGCAGTACTTC
v_gene: TRBV9; j_gene: TRBJ1-3; d_gene: .; abundance: .; CDR3aa: CASSDGLTGNTIYF; CDR3nt: TGTGCCAGCAGCGACGGACTCACGGGAAACACCATATATTTT
v_gene: TRBV7-9; j_gene: TRBJ2-1; d_gene: TRBD2; abundance: .; CDR3aa: CASSSGLAGGHRTNEQFF; CDR3nt: TGTGCCAGCAGCTCCGGACTAGCGGGAGGGCACCGTACGAATGAGCAGTTCTTC
v_gene: TRBV6-1; j_gene: TRBJ1-6; d_gene: TRBD1; abundance: .; CDR3aa: CASSGQGASYNSPLHF; CDR3nt: TGTGCCAGCAGTGGTCAGGGGGCTTCCTATAATTCACCCCTCCACTTT
v_gene: TRBV7-2; j_gene: TRBJ1-5; d_gene: .; abundance: .; CDR3aa: CASSLMGQGQHF; CDR3nt: TGTGCCAGCAGCTTAATGGGGCAGGGCCAGCATTTT
v_gene: TRBV28; j_gene: TRBJ2-3; d_gene: TRBD2; abundance: .; CDR3aa: CASSFRSGRGVDTQYF; CDR3nt: TGTGCCAGCAGTTTTCGTAGCGGGAGAGGAGTAGATACGCAGTATTTT
v_gene: TRBV27; j_gene: TRBJ1-3; d_gene: .; abundance: .; CDR3aa: CASSLSGGGNTIYF; CDR3nt: TGTGCCAGCAGTTTATCTGGGGGCGGCAACACCATATATTTT
v_gene: TRBV4-3; j_gene: TRBJ2-1; d_gene: TRBD2; abundance: .; CDR3aa: CASSQVAGGSYNEQFF; CDR3nt: TGCGCCAGCAGCCAGGTAGCGGGAGGCTCCTACAATGAGCAGTTCTTC
v_gene: TRBV9; j_gene: TRBJ2-2; d_gene: .; abundance: .; CDR3aa: CASTRGTGELFF; CDR3nt: TGTGCCAGCACCCGGGGAACCGGGGAGCTGTTTTTT
v_gene: TRBV5-6; j_gene: TRBJ2-1; d_gene: TRBD2; abundance: .; CDR3aa: CASRVAGGVNEQFF; CDR3nt: TGTGCCAGCAGGGTAGCGGGAGGGGTGAATGAGCAGTTCTTC
v_gene: TRBV7-2; j_gene: TRBJ1-1; d_gene: .; abundance: .; CDR3aa: CASSLAQIEAFF; CDR3nt: TGTGCCAGCAGCTTGGCACAGATCGAAGCTTTCTTT
v_gene: TRBV3-1/TRBV3-2; j_gene: TRBJ2-7; d_gene: .; abundance: .; CDR3aa: CASSQDPGVSYEQYF; CDR3nt: TGTGCCAGCAGCCAAGACCCCGGGGTGAGCTACGAGCAGTACTTC
v_gene: TRBV6-5; j_gene: TRBJ1-5; d_gene: .; abundance: few; CDR3aa: CASSPTGIYQPQHF; CDR3nt: TGTGCCAGCAGCCCCACAGGGATCTATCAGCCCCAGCATTTT
v_gene: TRBV5-8; j_gene: TRBJ2-1; d_gene: TRBD1; abundance: .; CDR3aa: CASSLEGTGGYNEQFF; CDR3nt: TGTGCCAGCAGCTTGGAGGGGACAGGGGGTTACAATGAGCAGTTCTTC
v_gene: TRBV15; j_gene: TRBJ2-3; d_gene: TRBD2; abundance: once; CDR3aa: CATSFPPSGSYTQYF; CDR3nt: TGTGCCACCAGTTTCCCGCCTAGCGGGAGCTATACGCAGTATTTT
v_gene: TRBV7-2; j_gene: TRBJ1-3; d_gene: TRBD1; abundance: .; CDR3aa: CASSVGTGKGNTIYF; CDR3nt: TGTGCCAGCAGCGTCGGGACAGGGAAAGGAAACACCATATATTTT
v_gene: TRBV24-1; j_gene: TRBJ2-5; d_gene: TRBD1; abundance: .; CDR3aa: CATSDPGTGDETQYF; CDR3nt: TGTGCCACCAGTGACCCGGGGACAGGGGATGAGACCCAGTACTTC
v_gene: TRBV4-3; j_gene: TRBJ2-3; d_gene: TRBD1; abundance: .; CDR3aa: CASSQDGRTGYSLGGTDTQYF; CDR3nt: TGCGCCAGCAGCCAAGACGGGCGGACAGGGTACTCCCTAGGTGGCACAGATACGCAGTATTTT
v_gene: TRBV19; j_gene: TRBJ2-5; d_gene: .; abundance: .; CDR3aa: CASSSRATGLETQYF; CDR3nt: TGTGCCAGTAGTTCAAGAGCGACAGGTCTAGAGACCCAGTACTTC
v_gene: TRBV4-2; j_gene: TRBJ2-1; d_gene: .; abundance: once; CDR3aa: CASSPGPSNEQFF; CDR3nt: TGTGCCAGCAGCCCAGGGCCCTCCAATGAGCAGTTCTTC
v_gene: TRBV28; j_gene: TRBJ1-2; d_gene: .; abundance: .; CDR3aa: CAHGGADYGYTF; CDR3nt: TGTGCCCACGGGGGGGCCGACTATGGCTACACCTTC
v_gene: TRBV24-1; j_gene: TRBJ1-1; d_gene: .; abundance: .; CDR3aa: CATSDVSRGWDEAFF; CDR3nt: TGTGCCACCAGTGATGTCAGTCGGGGATGGGATGAAGCTTTCTTT
v_gene: TRBV29-1; j_gene: TRBJ1-1; d_gene: .; abundance: .; CDR3aa: CSVTPQGKGTEAFF; CDR3nt: TGCAGCGTTACGCCTCAGGGGAAGGGCACTGAAGCTTTCTTT
v_gene: TRBV6-5; j_gene: TRBJ2-3; d_gene: .; abundance: .; CDR3aa: CASSYTPSSTDTQYF; CDR3nt: TGTGCCAGCAGTTACACTCCTTCTAGCACAGATACGCAGTATTTT
v_gene: TRBV18; j_gene: TRBJ1-3; d_gene: TRBD1; abundance: .; CDR3aa: CASSRLGQQSSGNTIYF; CDR3nt: TGTGCCAGCTCGAGACTGGGACAGCAGTCTTCTGGAAACACCATATATTTT
v_gene: TRBV4-1; j_gene: TRBJ2-1; d_gene: TRBD2; abundance: .; CDR3aa: CASSLRTSGRESYNEQFF; CDR3nt: TGCGCCAGCAGCCTGCGGACTAGCGGGAGGGAGTCATACAATGAGCAGTTCTTC
v_gene: TRBV7-8; j_gene: TRBJ2-7; d_gene: TRBD1; abundance: .; CDR3aa: CASSLGTGSSYEQYF; CDR3nt: TGTGCCAGCAGCTTAGGGACAGGGTCGTCCTACGAGCAGTACTTC
v_gene: TRBV27; j_gene: TRBJ1-2; d_gene: TRBD1; abundance: .; CDR3aa: CASRPGTGNYGYTF; CDR3nt: TGTGCCAGCAGACCCGGGACAGGAAACTATGGCTACACCTTC
v_gene: TRBV29-1; j_gene: TRBJ2-7; d_gene: .; abundance: .; CDR3aa: CSVARGTYEQYF; CDR3nt: TGCAGCGTTGCCCGGGGTACCTACGAGCAGTACTTC
v_gene: TRBV5-1; j_gene: TRBJ1-4; d_gene: .; abundance: .; CDR3aa: CASSRSDKANEKLFF; CDR3nt: TGCGCCAGCAGCAGAAGTGACAAGGCAAATGAAAAACTGTTTTTT
v_gene: TRBV3-1/TRBV3-2; j_gene: TRBJ1-2; d_gene: .; abundance: .; CDR3aa: CASSQADRQGSYGYTF; CDR3nt: TGTGCCAGCAGCCAAGCAGACAGGCAGGGAAGCTATGGCTACACCTTC
v_gene: TRBV27; j_gene: TRBJ1-6; d_gene: .; abundance: .; CDR3aa: CASSWRVGDNSPLHF; CDR3nt: TGTGCCAGCAGTTGGAGGGTTGGGGATAATTCACCCCTCCACTTT
v_gene: TRBV5-1; j_gene: TRBJ2-5; d_gene: TRBD2; abundance: .; CDR3aa: CASSLEASGGMETQYF; CDR3nt: TGCGCCAGCAGCTTGGAGGCTAGCGGGGGCATGGAGACCCAGTACTTC
v_gene: TRBV27; j_gene: TRBJ2-7; d_gene: TRBD1; abundance: .; CDR3aa: CASSPGGQGFYEQYF; CDR3nt: TGTGCCAGCAGTCCTGGAGGACAGGGCTTCTACGAGCAGTACTTC
v_gene: TRBV6-2/TRBV6-3; j_gene: TRBJ1-3; d_gene: .; abundance: .; CDR3aa: CASSYSPETGNTIYF; CDR3nt: TGTGCCAGCAGTTACAGTCCGGAGACTGGAAACACCATATATTTT
v_gene: TRBV6-2/TRBV6-3; j_gene: TRBJ2-7; d_gene: TRBD2; abundance: .; CDR3aa: CASSYSGTSPSYEQYF; CDR3nt: TGTGCCAGCAGTTACTCAGGGACTAGCCCCTCCTACGAGCAGTACTTC
v_gene: TRBV30; j_gene: TRBJ2-1; d_gene: TRBD2; abundance: .; CDR3aa: CAWNRPPRLAAQFF; CDR3nt: TGTGCCTGGAACAGACCCCCGCGACTAGCGGCCCAGTTCTTC
v_gene: TRBV5-3; j_gene: TRBJ2-1; d_gene: TRBD2; abundance: .; CDR3aa: CASPGRTSASLYYNEQFF; CDR3nt: TGTGCCAGTCCCGGCAGGACTAGCGCGAGCTTATACTACAATGAGCAGTTCTTC
v_gene: TRBV5-4; j_gene: TRBJ2-1; d_gene: .; abundance: .; CDR3aa: CASSLDPGGNNEQFF; CDR3nt: TGTGCCAGCAGCTTGGACCCCGGGGGAAACAATGAGCAGTTCTTC
v_gene: TRBV30; j_gene: TRBJ1-1; d_gene: TRBD1; abundance: .; CDR3aa: CAWSVQGYTEAFF; CDR3nt: TGTGCCTGGAGTGTACAGGGGTACACTGAAGCTTTCTTT
v_gene: TRBV6-6; j_gene: TRBJ1-5; d_gene: .; abundance: .; CDR3aa: CASSYSIELNNQPQHF; CDR3nt: TGTGCCAGCAGTTACTCGATAGAATTAAACAATCAGCCCCAGCATTTT
v_gene: TRBV27; j_gene: TRBJ1-1; d_gene: .; abundance: .; CDR3aa: CASSSESTVRNTEAFF; CDR3nt: TGTGCCAGCAGTTCCGAATCGACAGTCAGAAACACTGAAGCTTTCTTT
v_gene: TRBV11-2; j_gene: TRBJ1-1; d_gene: .; abundance: .; CDR3aa: CASTLQTGVKTEAFF; CDR3nt: TGTGCCAGCACCCTCCAGACAGGCGTGAAAACTGAAGCTTTCTTT
v_gene: TRBV10-3; j_gene: TRBJ1-5; d_gene: TRBD1; abundance: .; CDR3aa: CAISDRGLDQPQHF; CDR3nt: TGTGCCATCAGTGACAGGGGGCTGGATCAGCCCCAGCATTTT
v_gene: TRBV7-2; j_gene: TRBJ1-5; d_gene: TRBD1; abundance: .; CDR3aa: CASSLVTGGGPQHF; CDR3nt: TGTGCCAGCAGCTTAGTGACAGGGGGGGGCCCCCAGCATTTT
v_gene: TRBV10-3; j_gene: TRBJ1-2; d_gene: .; abundance: .; CDR3aa: CATHPRGHTPTYGYTF; CDR3nt: TGTGCCACCCACCCACGTGGACATACCCCTACCTATGGCTACACCTTC
v_gene: TRBV5-1; j_gene: TRBJ1-6; d_gene: TRBD1; abundance: once; CDR3aa: CASRGQGNNSPLHF; CDR3nt: TGCGCCAGCAGGGGACAGGGAAATAATTCACCCCTCCACTTT
v_gene: TRBV27; j_gene: TRBJ1-2; d_gene: .; abundance: .; CDR3aa: CASSFGQGYGYTF; CDR3nt: TGTGCCAGCAGTTTCGGGCAGGGCTATGGCTACACCTTC
v_gene: TRBV4-2; j_gene: TRBJ2-5; d_gene: TRBD2; abundance: .; CDR3aa: CASSQGRLAEYQETQYF; CDR3nt: TGTGCCAGCAGCCAAGGAAGACTAGCTGAGTACCAAGAGACCCAGTACTTC
v_gene: TRBV4-1; j_gene: TRBJ1-4; d_gene: .; abundance: once; CDR3aa: CASSQDRQGWEKLFF; CDR3nt: TGCGCCAGCAGCCAAGATCGTCAGGGATGGGAAAAACTGTTTTTT
v_gene: TRBV7-9; j_gene: TRBJ2-7; d_gene: .; abundance: .; CDR3aa: CASSLAGSNEQYF; CDR3nt: TGTGCCAGCAGCTTAGCCGGTAGCAACGAGCAGTACTTC
v_gene: TRBV28; j_gene: TRBJ2-2; d_gene: .; abundance: .; CDR3aa: CASSLVAVNTGELFF; CDR3nt: TGTGCCAGCAGTTTGGTAGCGGTTAACACCGGGGAGCTGTTTTTT
v_gene: TRBV3-1/TRBV3-2; j_gene: TRBJ1-3; d_gene: .; abundance: .; CDR3aa: CASSELSGDGNTIYF; CDR3nt: TGTGCCAGCAGCGAGCTCTCAGGGGATGGAAACACCATATATTTT